There are many counts of the clone carrying this T cell receptor beta chain. Its antigen is not identified. This CDR3 comprises 12 residues. Trimming took off 2 bases at V and 3 bases at J, with 6 bases between the two ends. CDR1 is DFQATT and CDR2 is SNEGSKA in the germline V gene (reference sequence). Production of TCR cDNA was by 5'RACE template switching, which also added a universal primer site and UMIs. MiXCR, applied by TCRdb to the 5' RACE reads, yields one record per CDR3 protein. The repertoire includes 200,000 to 300,000 distinct CDR3 sequences, approximately 6.7% of them detected once, and about 1% sits in the top ten. The record originates from a study of T cells after yellow fever vaccination. Study-wide results and limits: Though weaker, the secondary response peaked faster, on day 5 versus 15. The study re-detected most primary-vaccination clones after the booster (under 97% CD4, around 89% CD8).

The J gene is TRBJ2-3, the V gene TRBV20-1, with D unclear. The origin of this receptor is a young man who received the YFV17D yellow fever vaccine. Material: CD4+ T cells sorted from PBMCs, obtained on the day of the yellow fever booster vaccination. The CDR3 DNA reads TGCAGTGCTAGAACAGATACAGATACGCAGTATTTT. The encoded protein is CSARTDTDTQYF.